The source of this TCR beta chain is a study of cytomegalovirus exposure and HLA in healthy donors. Study-wide background: From 150 million to 200 million T cells, an earlier analysis saw some 120 million unique TCR beta sequences. Study findings and constraints: Diagnosis of cytomegalovirus status made by the classifier reportedly showed high specificity and sensitivity.

The CDR3 runs 15 residues. Germline V gene lookup returns CDR1 SGHDT and CDR2 YYEEEE. V was cut by 1 base and J by 0 bases, with 8 bases left in between. About this clone: Its antigen is still unknown.

PCR was performed using 60 Vbeta and 13 Jbeta primers. The data were produced by immunoSEQ multiplex PCR, yet TCRdb's version contains in-frame clones alone and is incomplete. In the table there are 74,000 or so clones, 70% to 85% of which are singletons. This clonotype was sampled from a woman in her thirties or forties in good health and CMV-seronegative. The chain links TRBV5-6 to TRBJ1-3; D is uncertain. The sample consisted of PBMCs. The CDR3 DNA reads TGTGCCAGCAGCTTGAGACTGGTCTCTGGAAACACCATATATTTT. Amino acids: CASSLRLVSGNTIYF.